One TCR beta chain is described in this entry. Its antigen remains unidentified. TCRdb's table, derived via immunoSEQ multiplex PCR, lists solely in-frame clones and lacks some. The sample consists of around 2,000,000 clones, approximately 94% of them appearing once. The data originate from a study of shared clonotypes between healthy human individuals. Between the trimmed V and J ends, which lost 4 bases and 11 bases, there was a span of 15 bases. The length of the CDR3 is 13 residues. The V gene's germline CDR1 is MGHDK and CDR2 SYGVNS. Broader study findings: Naive subsets usually exceeded memory subsets in estimated richness. A reduction in generation probabilities was seen for non-shared clonotypes relative to those shared by all four donors.

Naive CD8 cells lacked CD45RO, underwent positive selection for CCR7 and left out terminally differentiated effector memory CD45RA+ cells. Participating donors were healthy, HIV-negative adults free of recent acute infections or vaccinations. The sample comprised naive CD8+ T cells from PBMCs. This TCR derives from a man between 18 and 29 years old in good health. Some clones in this sample may be carry-over from other donors' samples. The chain carries TRBV25-1 and TRBJ2-1; possible D gene TRBD1, 5 bases. The CDR3 region has the DNA TGTGCCAGCAGTGTGGGGCGGCTGGGTAAGCAGTTCTTC. Its translation is CASSVGRLGKQFF. Full variable domain (outside the CDR3, taken from reference TRBV25-1 and TRBJ2-1): EADIYQTPRYLVIGTGKKITLECSQTMGHDKMYWYQQDPGMELHLIHYSYGVNSTEKGDLSSESTVSRIRTEHFPLTLESARPSHTSQYLCASSVGRLGKQFFGPGTRLTVL.